This entry features one T cell receptor (beta chain) sequence. Other DNA sequences of this sample code for an identical CDR3. The data belong to a study of blood T cell repertoires in COVID-19. About the study: The United States, Italy and Spain were the sources of the acute and convalescent COVID-19 samples. The cDNA or gDNA used as material had been derived from T cells, B-cell-depleted T cells, or PBMCs.

Original processing notes: Amplification from reference gene primers served as the basis for estimated nucleated cell counts. Assay used: immunoSEQ multiplex PCR; TCRdb lists only in-frame clones, some missing. D and trimming were read from the DNA, whereas the V and J calls and clone size are those reported in that table. The top ten hold about 4.8% of the sample, which has 200,000 to 250,000 clones, roughly 80% seen once. The CDR3 is made up of 16 amino acids. Germline V gene sequence: CDR1 SGDLS, CDR2 YYNGEE. V was shortened by 0 bases and J by 0 bases, with 7 bases between the two germline ends. Sequencing was performed on peripheral blood. The TCR sequence derives from a woman in her 70s with acute or convalescent COVID-19. J is TRBJ1-6 and V is TRBV9; no clear D gene. The CDR3, as DNA: TGTGCCAGCAGCGTAGGTGCTAGCTCCTATAATTCACCCCTCCACTTT. It encodes CASSVGASSYNSPLHF.